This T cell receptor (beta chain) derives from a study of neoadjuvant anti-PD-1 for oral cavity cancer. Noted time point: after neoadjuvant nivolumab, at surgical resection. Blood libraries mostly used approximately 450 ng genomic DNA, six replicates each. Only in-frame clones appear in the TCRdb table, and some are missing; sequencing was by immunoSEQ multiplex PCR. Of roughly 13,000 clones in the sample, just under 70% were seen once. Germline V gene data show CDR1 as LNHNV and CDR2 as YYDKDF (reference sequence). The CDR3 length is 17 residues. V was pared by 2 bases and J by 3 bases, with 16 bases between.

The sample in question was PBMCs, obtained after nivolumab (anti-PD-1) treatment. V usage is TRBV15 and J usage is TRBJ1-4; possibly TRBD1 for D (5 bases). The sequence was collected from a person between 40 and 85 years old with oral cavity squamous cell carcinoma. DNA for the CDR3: TGTGCCACCAGCAGACCTAGCGGGGGAAGGGCTAATGAAAAACTGTTTTTT. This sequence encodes CATSRPSGGRANEKLFF.